The 3 T cell receptor beta chains given below trace back to one sample, sequenced in a study of shared clonotypes between healthy human individuals. TCRdb keeps only in-frame clones here, not all; method: immunoSEQ multiplex PCR. The profile shows over a million clones, roughly 95% of them singletons. Sequencing used naive CD4+ T cells sorted from blood. Specified subset: CD45RA+ positively selected. These receptors all stem from a man aged 30 to 45 in good health.

The chain carries TRBV4-3 and TRBJ2-1, with 8 bases fitting TRBD2. J lost 2 bases, V lost 0 bases, and 9 bases had no gene match. Per germline, CDR1 LGHNA and CDR2 YSLEER. CDR3 size: 18 residues. CDR3 sequence reads: CASSQDHSGKLPYNEQFF. As DNA, the CDR3 is TGCGCCAGCAGCCAAGACCATAGCGGGAAATTGCCCTACAATGAGCAGTTCTTC.

The rearrangement joins TRBV27 to TRBJ2-1; 12 bases match TRBD2. The CDR3 is 17 residues long. The V gene's germline CDR1 is MNHEY and CDR2 SMNVEV (reference sequence). The V and J ends lost 1 base and 3 bases, in that order; junction bases with no gene match: 4. CDR3 nucleotide sequence: TGTGCCAGCAGTTTATTCGGACTAGCGGGGAACTACAATGAGCAGTTCTTC. It translates to CASSLFGLAGNYNEQFF.

The chain couples TRBV29-1 to TRBJ2-7; D unclear. Trimming cost V 3 bases and J 3 bases, with 9 bases left between them. CDR3 length: 12 amino acids. From germline, CDR1 is SQVTM and CDR2 ANQGSEA. In DNA form, the CDR3 reads TGCAGCGTTGAGGGCGGATTCTACGAGCAGTACTTC. It is translated as CSVEGGFYEQYF.